Listed below are T cell receptor beta chains from one sample, sequenced in a study of blood T cell repertoires in COVID-19. Some clones are missing from TCRdb's copy, which holds only in-frame ones; the method was immunoSEQ multiplex PCR. Of 80,000 to 95,000 clones in the sample, approximately 80% are singletons; the top ten hold approximately 31%. The specimen sequenced was peripheral blood. These receptors all stem from a woman aged 80 or older with active or convalescent COVID-19. Each CDR3 is given with its conserved first and last residue. A D gene is named only where the DNA matches it firmly. Rows give clone size only sometimes, using once, few, many, or a class for an expanded clone.

TRBV5-1	.	TRBJ1-3	.	CASSLAGNSIDNTIYF	TGCGCCAGCAGCTTGGCCGGGAACAGCATTGATAACACCATATATTTT
TRBV27	TRBD2	TRBJ2-1	.	CASIGRPGGSPYNEQFF	TGTGCCAGCATTGGCCGGCCGGGAGGGAGCCCCTACAATGAGCAGTTCTTC
TRBV29-1	.	TRBJ1-1	.	CSVLGQPNTEAFF	TGCAGCGTTTTAGGACAGCCGAACACTGAAGCTTTCTTT
TRBV5-4	.	TRBJ2-3	.	CASSSRDTTDTQYF	TGTGCCAGCAGCTCCCGGGACACCACAGATACGCAGTATTTT
TRBV28	TRBD1	TRBJ2-4	.	CATERFGQGENIQYF	TGTGCCACCGAAAGATTTGGACAGGGAGAGAACATTCAGTACTTC
TRBV19	TRBD2	TRBJ2-1	once	CASSIGLAAWKTNYNEQFF	TGTGCCAGTAGCATTGGACTAGCGGCCTGGAAAACAAACTACAATGAGCAGTTCTTC
TRBV6-5	.	TRBJ1-2	.	CASGGRSPKDGYTF	TGTGCCAGCGGCGGGAGATCCCCTAAGGATGGCTACACCTTC
TRBV4-3	.	TRBJ1-2	.	CASSQRRFYGYTF	TGCGCCAGCAGCCAAAGGAGGTTCTATGGCTACACCTTC
TRBV6-2/TRBV6-3	TRBD1	TRBJ1-5	.	CASSSGQASNQPQHF	TGTGCCAGCAGCTCTGGACAGGCGAGCAATCAGCCCCAGCATTTT
TRBV7-2	.	TRBJ1-2	.	CASSRSLAEATGYTF	TGTGCCAGCAGCCGGTCCTTAGCCGAGGCCACTGGCTACACCTTC
TRBV6-5	TRBD1	TRBJ1-6	.	CASTDGQGESPLHF	TGTGCCAGCACCGACGGACAGGGAGAATCACCCCTCCACTTT
TRBV14	TRBD1	TRBJ1-6	.	CASSQGQLLYNSPLHF	TGTGCCAGCAGCCAGGGACAGCTTCTCTATAATTCACCCCTCCACTTT
TRBV29-1	.	TRBJ1-5	.	CSAGLENQPQHF	TGCAGCGCAGGACTTGAAAATCAGCCCCAGCATTTT
TRBV9	TRBD2	TRBJ2-1	.	CASSVEPRGGYNEQFF	TGTGCCAGCAGCGTAGAACCGCGGGGGGGGTACAATGAGCAGTTCTTC
TRBV24-1	TRBD2	TRBJ2-1	.	CATSDRGIAGGWNEQFF	TGTGCCACCAGTGACCGCGGGATAGCGGGAGGGTGGAATGAGCAGTTCTTC
TRBV9	TRBD1	TRBJ1-5	once	CASSPGFRGDQPQHF	TGTGCCAGCAGCCCCGGGTTCAGGGGGGATCAGCCCCAGCATTTT
TRBV12-3/TRBV12-4	TRBD1	TRBJ1-2	.	CASSSEGTAGYTF	TGTGCCAGCAGTTCAGAGGGGACAGCTGGCTACACCTTC
TRBV3-1/TRBV3-2	TRBD2	TRBJ2-2	.	CASSQPWTSGHTGELFF	TGTGCCAGCAGCCAACCCTGGACTAGCGGACACACCGGGGAGCTGTTTTTT
TRBV7-3	TRBD1	TRBJ2-1	.	CASSLIWTGFKDEQFF	TGTGCCAGCAGCTTAATCTGGACAGGGTTCAAGGATGAGCAGTTCTTC
TRBV10-2	.	TRBJ2-1	few	CASSAGDAYNEQFF	TGCGCCAGCAGTGCGGGGGACGCCTACAATGAGCAGTTCTTC
TRBV11-2	.	TRBJ1-1	.	CASSLAFSGEAFF	TGTGCCAGCAGCTTAGCGTTTTCGGGTGAAGCTTTCTTT
TRBV3-1/TRBV3-2	.	TRBJ1-4	.	CASSQRAGNEKLFF	TGTGCCAGCAGCCAGAGGGCGGGTAATGAAAAACTGTTTTTT
TRBV2	.	TRBJ2-4	once	CASRTGTNSGIQYF	TGTGCCAGCAGGACGGGGACAAACAGCGGCATTCAGTACTTC
TRBV19	.	TRBJ1-5	.	CASNGGGSQPQHF	TGTGCCAGCAACGGGGGTGGGTCTCAGCCCCAGCATTTT
TRBV7-9	TRBD2	TRBJ2-3	.	CASSSRSGASTDTQYF	TGTGCCAGCAGCTCACGAAGCGGGGCAAGCACAGATACGCAGTATTTT
TRBV7-2	TRBD1	TRBJ1-2	.	CASSQNRGLGYGYTF	TGTGCCAGCAGCCAAAACAGGGGCTTGGGCTATGGCTACACCTTC
TRBV12-3/TRBV12-4	TRBD1	TRBJ2-7	.	CASSPGQGKEQYF	TGTGCCAGCAGTCCGGGACAGGGCAAAGAGCAGTACTTC
TRBV27	TRBD1	TRBJ2-3	.	CASRRTGVSTDTQYF	TGTGCCAGCAGGAGGACAGGAGTGAGCACAGATACGCAGTATTTT
TRBV28	TRBD1	TRBJ1-2	.	CASSYPGQGKRGYTF	TGTGCCAGCAGTTACCCCGGACAGGGAAAAAGGGGCTACACCTTC
TRBV10-2	.	TRBJ2-1	.	CASRGIARLGNEQFF	TGCGCCAGCAGGGGGATAGCGCGGCTAGGGAATGAGCAGTTCTTC
TRBV5-4	.	TRBJ2-7	once	CASTLRGYEQYF	TGTGCCAGCACCTTGCGCGGATACGAGCAGTACTTC
TRBV5-6	TRBD1	TRBJ1-4	.	CASSSATLDRAKEKLFF	TGTGCCAGCAGCTCCGCCACGCTCGACAGGGCTAAGGAAAAACTGTTTTTT
TRBV20-1	TRBD2	TRBJ2-7	.	CSPAGVREQYF	TGCAGCCCAGCGGGAGTACGGGAGCAGTACTTC
TRBV3-1/TRBV3-2	.	TRBJ2-3	.	CASSASGSEHTDTQYF	TGTGCCAGCAGCGCCTCGGGGAGCGAGCACACAGATACGCAGTATTTT
TRBV29-1	TRBD2	TRBJ2-7	.	CSVTGTSGGTSYEQYF	TGCAGCGTTACCGGGACTAGCGGGGGGACTTCCTACGAGCAGTACTTC
TRBV7-9	TRBD1	TRBJ2-1	few	CASSLAGQGYNEQFF	TGTGCCAGCAGCTTAGCGGGACAGGGTTACAATGAGCAGTTCTTC
TRBV11-2	.	TRBJ2-3	.	CASSPWGGSDTQYF	TGTGCCAGCAGCCCTTGGGGAGGATCAGATACGCAGTATTTT
TRBV2	.	TRBJ2-6	few	CASSATGSGANVLTF	TGTGCCAGCAGTGCCACAGGATCTGGGGCCAACGTCCTGACTTTC
TRBV3-1/TRBV3-2	.	TRBJ1-1	.	CASSQWGGGYTEAFF	TGTGCCAGCAGCCAGTGGGGCGGGGGATACACTGAAGCTTTCTTT
TRBV28	.	TRBJ2-7	.	CASSSPEGPTYEQYF	TGTGCCAGCAGTTCCCCGGAGGGACCGACCTACGAGCAGTACTTC
TRBV7-8	TRBD1	TRBJ2-3	.	CASSTGTGSTTDTQYF	TGTGCCAGCAGCACAGGGACAGGCTCGACCACAGATACGCAGTATTTT
TRBV4-3	.	TRBJ1-3	few	CASSQGSYRVVAGNTIYF	TGCGCCAGCAGCCAAGGTTCCTACAGGGTCGTCGCTGGAAACACCATATATTTT
TRBV19	TRBD1	TRBJ1-5	.	CASTGTANQPQHF	TGTGCCAGTACGGGGACAGCTAATCAGCCCCAGCATTTT
TRBV27	TRBD2	TRBJ2-1	.	CASSLATSGSINEQFF	TGTGCCAGCAGTCTTGCGACTAGCGGGAGTATCAATGAGCAGTTCTTC
TRBV6-6	TRBD2	TRBJ2-5	.	CASSPGLAGVETQYF	TGTGCCAGCAGCCCGGGACTAGCGGGAGTCGAGACCCAGTACTTC
TRBV2	TRBD1	TRBJ1-6	.	CASGTGNNSPLHF	TGTGCCAGCGGGACAGGGAACAATTCACCCCTCCACTTT
TRBV29-1	TRBD1	TRBJ2-7	.	CSVEDAQGEKQYF	TGCAGCGTTGAAGATGCCCAGGGGGAGAAGCAGTACTTC
TRBV7-2	.	TRBJ2-3	.	CASSLDWFTDTQYF	TGTGCCAGCAGCCTCGACTGGTTCACAGATACGCAGTATTTT
TRBV28	TRBD1	TRBJ1-3	.	CASTGQGHSGNTIYF	TGTGCCAGCACGGGACAGGGCCACTCTGGAAACACCATATATTTT
TRBV12-3/TRBV12-4	TRBD1	TRBJ1-5	.	CASSPQGNQPQHF	TGTGCCAGCAGTCCACAGGGGAATCAGCCCCAGCATTTT
TRBV6-6	TRBD1	TRBJ1-4	.	CASSPGTVPTNEKLFF	TGTGCCAGCAGCCCCGGGACAGTCCCTACTAATGAAAAACTGTTTTTT
TRBV10-3	.	TRBJ2-1	.	CAITKGQQYNEQFF	TGTGCCATCACCAAGGGGCAGCAGTACAATGAGCAGTTCTTC
TRBV11-3	TRBD2	TRBJ2-1	.	CASSSAGLAGGKTYNEQFF	TGTGCCAGCAGCTCCGCGGGACTAGCGGGGGGAAAAACCTACAATGAGCAGTTCTTC
TRBV4-2	.	TRBJ1-5	.	CASSHGVQGRNQPQHF	TGTGCCAGCAGCCATGGCGTTCAGGGTCGGAATCAGCCCCAGCATTTT
TRBV18	.	TRBJ2-5	.	CASSPQGYGTQYF	TGTGCCAGCTCACCACAGGGGTATGGGACCCAGTACTTC
TRBV2	.	TRBJ2-7	.	CASSLSYEQYF	TGTGCCAGCAGTCTCTCCTACGAGCAGTACTTC
TRBV5-6	TRBD1	TRBJ1-1	.	CASSFGRGGEAFF	TGTGCCAGCAGCTTCGGTCGAGGGGGCGAAGCTTTCTTT
TRBV2	.	TRBJ1-1	.	CASRGWNAGAFF	TGTGCCAGCAGGGGTTGGAACGCAGGCGCTTTCTTT
TRBV5-4	TRBD1	TRBJ2-1	.	CASSWDRGSYNEQFF	TGTGCCAGCAGCTGGGACAGGGGTTCTTACAATGAGCAGTTCTTC